A selection of T cell receptor beta chains follows, all from one sample in a study of OX40 agonist ivuxolimab in advanced cancers. Sequencing was performed with immunoSEQ multiplex PCR; in TCRdb, only in-frame clones are kept and a portion is missing. The top ten clones hold approximately 18% of a sample with some 64,000 clones, roughly nine tenths of them seen once. The sample was CD4+ or CD8+ T cells sorted from blood, taken in a trial of the OX40 agonist ivuxolimab. Receptor source: an adult with an advanced solid tumor such as melanoma, head and neck, liver or kidney cancer. CDR3s include the opening cysteine and the closing phenylalanine or tryptophan. Fields, in order: clone size, V gene, D gene, CDR3 length, J gene, CDR3 protein, CDR3 DNA. A D gene is named only where the DNA matches it firmly. Clone size appears in some rows only: once, few, many, or a class for an expanded clone.

>.|TRBV6-5|.|12|TRBJ2-7
CASMGQLYEQYF
TGTGCCAGCATGGGACAACTCTACGAGCAGTACTTC
>.|TRBV30|TRBD2|14|TRBJ2-7
CAWSRVAGAYEQYF
TGTGCCTGGAGTCGGGTGGCGGGGGCCTACGAGCAGTACTTC
>.|TRBV13|.|14|TRBJ2-7
CASSLGGVSYEQYF
TGTGCCAGCAGCTTAGGGGGTGTATCCTACGAGCAGTACTTC
>.|TRBV28|.|16|TRBJ1-4
CASSPTVRGGGEKLFF
TGTGCCAGCAGTCCCACCGTGCGGGGTGGAGGTGAAAAACTGTTTTTT
>.|TRBV9|TRBD2|17|TRBJ2-3
CASSVVASGGITDTQYF
TGTGCCAGCAGCGTAGTGGCTAGCGGGGGGATCACAGATACGCAGTATTTT
>.|TRBV12-5|.|12|TRBJ1-6
CASGLGNSPLHF
TGTGCTAGTGGTTTGGGGAATTCACCCCTCCACTTT
>.|TRBV5-4|.|13|TRBJ2-4
CASRTGLGDIQYF
TGTGCCAGCAGGACGGGTCTGGGGGACATTCAGTACTTC
>.|TRBV29-1|.|10|TRBJ2-1
CSVEPNEQFF
TGCAGCGTTGAACCCAATGAGCAGTTCTTC
>.|TRBV7-2|.|17|TRBJ1-5
CASSLGGGIPSNQPQHF
TGTGCCAGCAGCTTAGGTGGTGGGATTCCCAGCAATCAGCCCCAGCATTTT
>.|TRBV2|.|15|TRBJ1-2
CASPHGGMYNYGYTF
TGTGCCAGCCCCCATGGGGGTATGTATAACTATGGCTACACCTTC
>.|TRBV10-1|.|12|TRBJ2-3
CARPTDTDTQYF
TGCGCCAGGCCGACAGACACAGATACGCAGTATTTT
>.|TRBV27|.|15|TRBJ2-1
CASSLSTGSYNEQFF
TGTGCCAGCAGTTTATCGACCGGGAGCTACAATGAGCAGTTCTTC
>.|TRBV5-1|.|13|TRBJ2-7
CASSPRSTYEQYF
TGCGCCAGCAGCCCGAGGAGTACATACGAGCAGTACTTC
>.|TRBV19|TRBD1|15|TRBJ1-2
CASSIGGTAFYGYTF
TGTGCCAGTAGTATAGGGGGGACAGCCTTCTATGGCTACACCTTC
>.|TRBV28|.|12|TRBJ2-7
CASSHGLYEQYF
TGTGCCAGCAGTCATGGACTCTACGAGCAGTACTTC
>few|TRBV6-5|TRBD1|15|TRBJ1-2
CASSYRGRRDYGYTF
TGTGCCAGCAGTTACAGGGGGCGCCGAGATTATGGCTACACCTTC
>.|TRBV18|TRBD1|16|TRBJ2-7
CASSPKTGGFLYEQYF
TGTGCCAGCTCACCAAAGACAGGGGGCTTCCTCTACGAGCAGTACTTC
>.|TRBV6-6|TRBD1|14|TRBJ1-2
CASSYGDRDYGYTF
TGTGCCAGCAGTTACGGGGACAGGGACTATGGCTACACCTTC
>.|TRBV4-1|.|17|TRBJ1-5
CASSQDRGGAGSEPQHF
TGCGCCAGCAGCCAAGATCGAGGGGGGGCGGGCTCGGAGCCCCAGCATTTT
>.|TRBV4-1|.|12|TRBJ1-1
CASSQDHTEAFF
TGCGCCAGCAGCCAAGACCACACTGAAGCTTTCTTT
>.|TRBV6-6|.|15|TRBJ1-3
CASSYLTGSGNTIYF
TGTGCCAGCAGTTACTTGACAGGCTCTGGAAACACCATATATTTT
>.|TRBV11-3|.|13|TRBJ2-7
CASSPGASYEQYF
TGTGCCAGCAGCCCGGGGGCCAGCTACGAGCAGTACTTC
>once|TRBV7-6|TRBD1|12|TRBJ1-1
CASSLTGGEAFF
TGTGCCAGCAGCCTCACAGGGGGTGAAGCTTTCTTT
>.|TRBV7-8|.|14|TRBJ2-2
CASSSGLDTGELFF
TGTGCCAGCAGCTCGGGACTCGACACCGGGGAGCTGTTTTTT
>.|TRBV28|.|14|TRBJ1-6
CASSLGALNSPLHF
TGTGCCAGCAGTTTGGGGGCCCTTAATTCACCCCTCCACTTT
>.|TRBV4-2|.|13|TRBJ1-1
CASSQDLPTEAFF
TGTGCCAGCAGCCAGGACCTGCCCACTGAAGCTTTCTTT
>few|TRBV4-1|.|16|TRBJ2-3
CASSQEGLSLTDTQYF
TGCGCCAGCAGCCAAGAAGGATTAAGTCTCACAGATACGCAGTATTTT
>.|TRBV7-9|.|14|TRBJ2-5
CASSLVQTWETQYF
TGTGCCAGCAGCTTAGTGCAAACCTGGGAGACCCAGTACTTC
>.|TRBV7-6|.|11|TRBJ2-7
CASSLANEQYF
TGTGCCAGCAGCTTGGCAAACGAGCAGTACTTC
>medium-sized|TRBV30|.|13|TRBJ1-1
CAWSVEGHTEAFF
TGTGCCTGGAGTGTGGAGGGACACACTGAAGCTTTCTTT
>.|TRBV5-6|TRBD1|15|TRBJ1-1
CASSGGQGLNTEAFF
TGTGCCAGCAGCGGGGGACAGGGCTTGAACACTGAAGCTTTCTTT
>.|TRBV21-1|.|17|TRBJ2-7
CASSPGTGHSSSYEQYF
TGTGCCAGCAGCCCTGGGACAGGCCATTCCAGCTCCTACGAGCAGTACTTC
>.|TRBV5-6|TRBD1|17|TRBJ1-1
CASSLVTGVLMNTEAFF
TGTGCCAGCAGCTTGGTAACAGGGGTTTTAATGAACACTGAAGCTTTCTTT
>.|TRBV7-8|.|14|TRBJ1-2
CASSPGGGGYGYTF
TGTGCCAGCAGCCCCGGCGGGGGGGGCTATGGCTACACCTTC
>.|TRBV2|TRBD1|17|TRBJ2-6
CASRDGQGYSGANVLTF
TGTGCCAGCAGGGACGGACAGGGTTACTCTGGGGCCAACGTCCTGACTTTC
>.|TRBV10-1|TRBD1|12|TRBJ1-1
CASGQGGTEAFF
TGCGCCAGCGGCCAGGGGGGCACTGAAGCTTTCTTT
>medium-sized|TRBV27|.|13|TRBJ1-1
CASSSGENTEAFF
TGTGCCAGCAGTTCGGGGGAGAACACTGAAGCTTTCTTT
>.|TRBV4-1|.|12|TRBJ1-1
CASSPARGEAFF
TGCGCCAGCAGCCCCGCACGCGGTGAAGCTTTCTTT
>.|TRBV4-1|TRBD1|18|TRBJ1-5
CASSQMGTDSLGNQPQHF
TGCGCCAGCAGCCAAATGGGGACAGATTCCCTCGGGAATCAGCCCCAGCATTTT
>.|TRBV5-1|.|14|TRBJ2-2
CASSLEFDTGELFF
TGCGCCAGCAGCTTGGAGTTTGACACCGGGGAGCTGTTTTTT
>.|TRBV29-1|TRBD1|11|TRBJ1-2
CSVAQGGSYTF
TGCAGCGTTGCGCAGGGGGGATCTTACACCTTC
>.|TRBV20-1|.|10|TRBJ2-1
CSAGRSEQFF
TGCAGTGCCGGACGGTCGGAGCAGTTCTTC
>.|TRBV4-1|.|13|TRBJ1-3
CASSQDLSHTIYF
TGCGCCAGCAGCCAAGATTTGAGCCACACCATATATTTT
>few|TRBV15|TRBD2|18|TRBJ2-1
CATSRDGASGGAWNEQFF
TGTGCCACCAGCAGAGATGGGGCTAGCGGGGGGGCATGGAATGAGCAGTTCTTC
>.|TRBV27|.|13|TRBJ2-7
CASSFLGAYEQYF
TGTGCCAGCAGTTTTTTGGGGGCCTACGAGCAGTACTTC
>.|TRBV5-1|.|14|TRBJ2-1
CASSFGPGENEQFF
TGCGCCAGCAGCTTCGGCCCAGGGGAAAATGAGCAGTTCTTC
>.|TRBV5-6|.|16|TRBJ1-6
CASSLVVWTSNSPLHF
TGTGCCAGCAGCTTGGTCGTCTGGACTTCCAATTCACCCCTCCACTTT
>few|TRBV5-6|.|12|TRBJ2-7
CASSGPHYEQYF
TGTGCCAGCAGCGGGCCTCACTACGAGCAGTACTTC